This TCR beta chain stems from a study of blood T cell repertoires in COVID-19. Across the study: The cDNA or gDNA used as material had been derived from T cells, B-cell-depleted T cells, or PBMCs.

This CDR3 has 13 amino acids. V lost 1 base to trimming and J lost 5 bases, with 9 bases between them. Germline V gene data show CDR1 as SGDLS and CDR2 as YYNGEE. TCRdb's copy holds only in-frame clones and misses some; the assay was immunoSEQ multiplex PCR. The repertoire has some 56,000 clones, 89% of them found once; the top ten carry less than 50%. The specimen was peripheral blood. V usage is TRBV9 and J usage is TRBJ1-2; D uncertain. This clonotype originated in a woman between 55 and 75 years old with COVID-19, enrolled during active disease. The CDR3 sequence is CASSVPGKYGYTF. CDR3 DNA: TGTGCCAGCAGCGTACCCGGGAAATATGGCTACACCTTC.